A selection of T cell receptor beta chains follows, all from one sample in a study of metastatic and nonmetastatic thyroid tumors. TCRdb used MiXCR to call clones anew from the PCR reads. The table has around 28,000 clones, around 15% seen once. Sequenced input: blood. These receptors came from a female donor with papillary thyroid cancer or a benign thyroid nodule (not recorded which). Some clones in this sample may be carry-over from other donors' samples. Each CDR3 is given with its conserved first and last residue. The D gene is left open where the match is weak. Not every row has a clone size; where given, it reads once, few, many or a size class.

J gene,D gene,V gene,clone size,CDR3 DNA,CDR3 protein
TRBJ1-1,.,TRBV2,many,TGTGCCAGCAGTCTGGGGGGGGGCACTGAAGCTTTCTTT,CASSLGGGTEAFF
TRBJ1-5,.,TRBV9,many,TGTGCCAGCAGCTCAAGAAGCAATCAGCCCCAGCATTTT,CASSSRSNQPQHF
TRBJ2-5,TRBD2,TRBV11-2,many,TGTGCCAGCAGCTTAGCACTCGGGGGGGTAGAGACCCAGTACTTC,CASSLALGGVETQYF
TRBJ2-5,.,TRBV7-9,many,TGTGCCAGTGATCAGGCGTCAGGGTCCTCAGAGACCCAGTACTTC,CASDQASGSSETQYF
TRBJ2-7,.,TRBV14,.,TGTGCCAGCAGCCAAGATCTCCGGGCGGCATCCCCGTACTTC,CASSQDLRAASPYF
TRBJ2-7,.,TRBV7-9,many,TGTGCCAGCAGCATCATTGACGAGCAGTACTTC,CASSIIDEQYF
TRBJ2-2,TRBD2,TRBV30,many,TGTGCCTGGAGTGGGTCTAGCGGGAACACCGGGGAGCTGTTTTTT,CAWSGSSGNTGELFF
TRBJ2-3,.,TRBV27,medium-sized,TGTGCCAGCAGTTTATCCCGGGCGACGGCCCCAGATACGCAGTATTTT,CASSLSRATAPDTQYF
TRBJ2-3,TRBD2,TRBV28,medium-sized,TGTGCCAGCAGAAAGACTAGCGGGAGAGGGACAGATACGCAGTATTTT,CASRKTSGRGTDTQYF
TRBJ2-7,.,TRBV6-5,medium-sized,TGTGCCAGCAGTTACCGCGGCAGGGGGGAAAGGGGGCTGTACGAGCAGTACTTC,CASSYRGRGERGLYEQYF